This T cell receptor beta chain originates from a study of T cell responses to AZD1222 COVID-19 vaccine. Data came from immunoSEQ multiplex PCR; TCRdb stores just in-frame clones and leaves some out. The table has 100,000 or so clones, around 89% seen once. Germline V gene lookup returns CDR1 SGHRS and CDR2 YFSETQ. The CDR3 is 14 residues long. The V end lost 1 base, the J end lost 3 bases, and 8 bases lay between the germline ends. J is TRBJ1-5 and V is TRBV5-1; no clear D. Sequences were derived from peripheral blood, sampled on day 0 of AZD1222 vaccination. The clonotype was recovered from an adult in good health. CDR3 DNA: TGCGCCAGCAGCTTGTCAGAATTCAATCAGCCCCAGCATTTT. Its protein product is CASSLSEFNQPQHF. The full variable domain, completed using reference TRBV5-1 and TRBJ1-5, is KAGVTQTPRYLIKTRGQQVTLSCSPISGHRSVSWYQQTPGQGLQFLFEYFSETQRNKGNFPGRFSGRQFSNSRSEMNVSTLELGDSALYLCASSLSEFNQPQHFGDGTRLSIL.